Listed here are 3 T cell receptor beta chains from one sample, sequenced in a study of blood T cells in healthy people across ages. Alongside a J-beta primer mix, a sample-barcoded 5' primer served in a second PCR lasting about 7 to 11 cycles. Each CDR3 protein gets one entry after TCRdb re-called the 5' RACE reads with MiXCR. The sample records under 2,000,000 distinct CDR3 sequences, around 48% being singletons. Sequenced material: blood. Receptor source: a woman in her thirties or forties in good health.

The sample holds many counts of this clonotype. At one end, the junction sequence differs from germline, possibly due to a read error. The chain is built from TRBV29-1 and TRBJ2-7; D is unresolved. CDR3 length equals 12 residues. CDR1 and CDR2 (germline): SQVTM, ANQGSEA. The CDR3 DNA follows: TGCAGCGTTCAAGAATTCTCCTACGAGCAGTACTTC. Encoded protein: CSVQEFSYEQYF.

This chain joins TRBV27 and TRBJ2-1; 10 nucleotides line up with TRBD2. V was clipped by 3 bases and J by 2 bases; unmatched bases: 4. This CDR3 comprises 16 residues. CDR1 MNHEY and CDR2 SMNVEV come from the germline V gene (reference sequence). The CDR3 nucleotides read TGTGCCAGCAGTTTCCTTAGCGGGGGGCCCTACAATGAGCAGTTCTTC. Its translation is CASSFLSGGPYNEQFF.

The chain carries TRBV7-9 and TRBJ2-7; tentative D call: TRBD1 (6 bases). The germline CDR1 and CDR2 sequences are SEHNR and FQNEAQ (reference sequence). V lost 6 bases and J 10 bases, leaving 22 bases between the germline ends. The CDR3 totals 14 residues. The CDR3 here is CASSGTTTQEAQYF. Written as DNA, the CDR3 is TGTGCCAGCAGTGGGACAACAACCCAAGAGGCCCAGTACTTC.